What follows are 10 T cell receptor beta chains derived from one specimen sequenced in a study of shared clonotypes between healthy human individuals. Sequenced by immunoSEQ multiplex PCR; TCRdb stores in-frame clones only, minus some. The repertoire has some 2 million clones, over 85% of them found once; the top ten carry more than 0.9%. Cells designated naive CD8 were CD45RO-negative and were positively selected for CCR7, with terminally differentiated effector memory CD45RA+ cells excluded. The specimen sequenced was naive CD8+ T cells sorted from blood. The source of these receptors is a man aged 18 to 30 in good health.

The chain couples TRBV6-5 to TRBJ2-1; TRBD1 matches 7 bases. V gave up 5 bases and J gave up 8 bases; unmatched junction bases: 9. The CDR3 has 14 residues. Germline CDR1 reads MNHEY; CDR2 reads SVGAGI. In DNA, the CDR3 is TGTGCCAGCAGTCCATACAGGGGAGATGATGAGCAGTTCTTC. Amino acid sequence: CASSPYRGDDEQFF.

V and J are TRBV7-9 and TRBJ2-7; D is uncertain. The CDR3 sequence is 12 residues long. The V and J ends lost 8 bases and 0 bases respectively, with 8 bases between them. CDR1 SEHNR and CDR2 FQNEAQ come from the germline V gene (reference sequence). The CDR3 DNA reads TGTGCCAGCGCACCCACCTCCTACGAGCAGTACTTC. This translates into CASAPTSYEQYF.

The CDR3 nucleotides are TGTGCCACCAGCAGAGGGCCTAGCGGGGCATACGAGCAGTACTTC. Its translation is CATSRGPSGAYEQYF. The genes are TRBV15 and TRBJ2-7, with 9 positions matching TRBD2. The CDR3 spans 15 residues. Germline-derived CDR1 and CDR2 are LNHNV and YYDKDF (reference sequence). V lost 1 base and J lost 4; bases outside the gene matches: 5.

Points on this clone: The same CDR3 arises from other DNA sequences in this sample as well. The chain links TRBV4-1 to TRBJ2-1, with D possibly being TRBD2 (5 bases). CDR1 and CDR2 (germline): MGHRA, YSYEKL. Trimming left V 1 base short and J 6 bases short, with 7 bases between. The CDR3 runs 13 residues. The CDR3 DNA follows: TGCGCCAGCAGCCAAGTAGGAGGCAATGAGCAGTTCTTC. Translated: CASSQVGGNEQFF.

The chain couples TRBV11-2 to TRBJ2-7; tentative D call: TRBD1 (6 bases). The CDR3 covers 16 residues. The V gene lost 0 bases and the J gene lost 0 bases, with 12 bases spanning the gap. Germline CDR1 is SGHAT and CDR2 is FQNNGV. CDR3 sequence reads: CASSLEVRGSSYEQYF. CDR3 DNA: TGTGCCAGCAGCTTAGAAGTCAGGGGAAGCTCCTACGAGCAGTACTTC.

In this sample, this clone turned up once. CDR3 coding DNA: TGCGCCAGCAGCCCCATCGACAGGTGGGAGACCCAGTACTTC. It specifies CASSPIDRWETQYF. The chain has TRBV5-1 and TRBJ2-5; D is perhaps TRBD1 (6 bases). V was trimmed by 4 bases and J by 5 bases, leaving 15 bases between them. Germline V lookup: CDR1 SGHRS, CDR2 YFSETQ. The CDR3 sequence is 14 residues long. Filled out from reference TRBV5-1 and TRBJ2-5, the complete variable domain reads KAGVTQTPRYLIKTRGQQVTLSCSPISGHRSVSWYQQTPGQGLQFLFEYFSETQRNKGNFPGRFSGRQFSNSRSEMNVSTLELGDSALYLCASSPIDRWETQYFGPGTRLLVL.

A remark on this clone: Other nucleotide sequences from this sample produce the same CDR3. The chain employs TRBV27 and TRBJ2-3, with D unresolved. Trimming cost V 3 bases and J 0 bases, with 7 bases left between them. Germline V gene lookup returns CDR1 MNHEY and CDR2 SMNVEV (reference sequence). The CDR3 runs 14 residues. The DNA of the CDR3 is TGTGCCAGCAGTTTGGCGGTGAGCACAGATACGCAGTATTTT. It yields the protein CASSLAVSTDTQYF.

CDR3 region: CASSSPTDRNYGYTF. CDR3 DNA: TGTGCCAGCAGTTCCCCGACCGACCGGAACTATGGCTACACCTTC. The chain combines TRBV28 with TRBJ1-2; no clear D gene. This CDR3 spans 15 amino acids. CDR1 and CDR2 from the germline V gene are MDHEN and SYDVKM. V was cut by 4 bases and J by 2 bases, with 14 bases left in between.

The chain is built from TRBV4-1 and TRBJ2-1; a weak D match, TRBD1 (5 bases). CDR3 length equals 15 residues. V gave up 1 base and J gave up 9 bases, with 16 bases separating them. Per the germline V gene, CDR1 is MGHRA and CDR2 is YSYEKL. Written as DNA, the CDR3 is TGCGCCAGCAGCCAAGCGCGACAGTTAGAGTCTGAGCAGTTCTTC. Protein: CASSQARQLESEQFF.

As for this clone: The identical CDR3 is also encoded by other nucleotide sequences in the sample. The chain employs TRBV9 and TRBJ2-7; 8 positions agree with TRBD1. This CDR3 contains 13 residues. V was clipped by 4 bases and J by 4 bases; unmatched bases: 4. In germline, CDR1 is SGDLS, CDR2 YYNGEE. The CDR3 sequence: CASSIGQGYEQYF. CDR3 coding DNA: TGTGCCAGCAGCATAGGACAGGGTTACGAGCAGTACTTC.